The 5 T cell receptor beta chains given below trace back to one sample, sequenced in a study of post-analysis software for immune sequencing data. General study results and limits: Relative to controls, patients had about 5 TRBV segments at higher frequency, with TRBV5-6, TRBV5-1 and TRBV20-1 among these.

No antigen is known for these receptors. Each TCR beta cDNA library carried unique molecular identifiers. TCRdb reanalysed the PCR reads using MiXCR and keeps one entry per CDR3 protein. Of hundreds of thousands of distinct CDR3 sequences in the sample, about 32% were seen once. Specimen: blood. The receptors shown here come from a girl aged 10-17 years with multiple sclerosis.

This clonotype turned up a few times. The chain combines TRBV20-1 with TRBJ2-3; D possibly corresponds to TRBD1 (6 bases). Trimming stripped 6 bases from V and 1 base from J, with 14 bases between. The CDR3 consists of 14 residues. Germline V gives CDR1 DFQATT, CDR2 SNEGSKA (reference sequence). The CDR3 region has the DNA TGCAGTGCGCCGCGACAGGCGCGCACAGATACGCAGTATTTT. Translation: CSAPRQARTDTQYF.

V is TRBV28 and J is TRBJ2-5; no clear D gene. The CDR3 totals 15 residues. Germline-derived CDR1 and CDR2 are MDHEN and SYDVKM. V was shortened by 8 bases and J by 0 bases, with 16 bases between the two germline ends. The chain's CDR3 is CASGPTEKYQETQYF. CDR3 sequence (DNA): TGTGCCAGCGGCCCGACTGAGAAGTACCAAGAGACCCAGTACTTC. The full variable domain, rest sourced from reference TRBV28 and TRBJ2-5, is DVKVTQSSRYLVKRTGEKVFLECVQDMDHENMFWYRQDPGLGLRLIYFSYDVKMKEKGDIPEGYSVSREKKERFSLILESASTNQTSMYLCASGPTEKYQETQYFGPGTRLLVL.

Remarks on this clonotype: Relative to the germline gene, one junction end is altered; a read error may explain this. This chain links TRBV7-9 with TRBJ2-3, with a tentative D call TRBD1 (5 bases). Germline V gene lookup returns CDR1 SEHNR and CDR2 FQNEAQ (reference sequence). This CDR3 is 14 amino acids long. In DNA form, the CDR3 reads TGTGCCAGCAGCTTAGCAGGGGTCACAGATATGCAGTATTTT. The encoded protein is CASSLAGVTDMQYF.

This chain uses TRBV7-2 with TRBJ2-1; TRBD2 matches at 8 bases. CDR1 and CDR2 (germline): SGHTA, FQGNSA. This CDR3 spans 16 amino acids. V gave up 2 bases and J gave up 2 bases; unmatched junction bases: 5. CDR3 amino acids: CASSLQPLAAYNEQFF. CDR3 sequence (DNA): TGTGCCAGCAGCTTACAGCCACTAGCGGCCTACAATGAGCAGTTCTTC.

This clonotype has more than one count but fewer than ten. In DNA form, the CDR3 reads TGTGCCAGCAGAGGGACTAGCGGCCCACTTTGGGAGCAGTACTTC. Translated: CASRGTSGPLWEQYF. This chain connects TRBV6-6 to TRBJ2-7; 11 bases are shared with TRBD2. Germline V gene data show CDR1 as MNHNY and CDR2 as SVGAGI (reference sequence). J lost 7 bases, V lost 6 bases, and 11 bases had no gene match. The CDR3 runs 15 residues.